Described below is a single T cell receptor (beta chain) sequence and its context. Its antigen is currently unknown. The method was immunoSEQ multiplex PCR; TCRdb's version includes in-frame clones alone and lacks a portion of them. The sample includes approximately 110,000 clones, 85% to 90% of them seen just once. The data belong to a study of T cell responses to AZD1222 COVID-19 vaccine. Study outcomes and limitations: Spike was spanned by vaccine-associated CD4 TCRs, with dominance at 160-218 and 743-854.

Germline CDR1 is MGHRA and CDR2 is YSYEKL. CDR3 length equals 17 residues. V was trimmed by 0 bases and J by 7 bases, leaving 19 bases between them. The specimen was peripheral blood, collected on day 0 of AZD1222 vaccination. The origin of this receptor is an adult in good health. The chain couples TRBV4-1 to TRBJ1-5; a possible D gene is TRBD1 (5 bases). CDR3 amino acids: CASSQDLRVSGDQPQHF. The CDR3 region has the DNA TGCGCCAGCAGCCAAGATCTTCGGGTATCGGGGGACCAGCCCCAGCATTTT.